This is a list of T cell receptor beta chains from one sample in a study of shared clonotypes between healthy human individuals. Method: immunoSEQ multiplex PCR; TCRdb's copy keeps in-frame clones and lacks some. The table lists roughly 2.2 million clones, 85% to 95% of them singletons, with approximately 0.39% in the top ten. The sample comprised naive CD4+ T cells from PBMCs. All receptors derive from a man aged 18 to 29 in good health. Some clones in this sample may be carry-over from other donors' samples. Both conserved end residues are part of each CDR3. The D gene is left open where the match is weak. Rows give clone size only sometimes, using once, few, many, or a class for an expanded clone.

D	V	size	J	DNA	CDR3
TRBD1	TRBV19	.	TRBJ1-2	TGTGCCAGTACCATCGGGAGGGGGCTGGGTGGCTACACCTTC	CASTIGRGLGGYTF
TRBD2	TRBV4-2	.	TRBJ2-7	TGTGCCAGCAGCCCCCACGGGGGGGTGATCTACGAGCAGTACTTC	CASSPHGGVIYEQYF
.	TRBV27	.	TRBJ2-3	TGTGCCAGCAGTTTCCCAGGTTCCACAGATACGCAGTATTTT	CASSFPGSTDTQYF
.	TRBV19	.	TRBJ1-5	TGTGCCAGTAGCGTTTTATCGCAGATCAATCAGCCCCAGCATTTT	CASSVLSQINQPQHF
.	TRBV7-2	.	TRBJ2-2	TGTGCCAGCAGCTTACCCCCCGGGGAGCTGTTTTTT	CASSLPPGELFF
.	TRBV10-3	few	TRBJ1-1	TGTGCCATCAGTGATCGGGGGCAGAACACTGAAGCTTTCTTT	CAISDRGQNTEAFF
TRBD1	TRBV28	.	TRBJ2-4	TGTGCCAGCAGCGTCCGGACAGGGGCAAAAAACATTCAGTACTTC	CASSVRTGAKNIQYF
.	TRBV6-1	once	TRBJ1-5	TGTGCCAGCAAAGTTGTGTGGTGGGATCAGCCCCAGCATTTT	CASKVVWWDQPQHF
TRBD2	TRBV30	.	TRBJ2-7	TGTGCCTGGAGTGGGCAGGGAATCCTAGCGGGCTACGAGCAGTACTTC	CAWSGQGILAGYEQYF
.	TRBV19	.	TRBJ2-1	TGTGCCAGTAGTATAGCTTCCGTCGGGGACTCCTACAATGAGCAGTTCTTC	CASSIASVGDSYNEQFF
.	TRBV7-2	.	TRBJ2-1	TGTGCCAGCAGCTTAGTGTGGGCCGGGGACAATGAGCAGTTCTTC	CASSLVWAGDNEQFF
.	TRBV9	.	TRBJ2-3	TGTGCCAGCAGCGTTTCAGTTAGCACAGATACGCAGTATTTT	CASSVSVSTDTQYF
.	TRBV9	.	TRBJ2-7	TGTGCCAGCAGCGTAGGTCCGGGAAGCTCCTACGAGCAGTACTTC	CASSVGPGSSYEQYF
.	TRBV15	.	TRBJ1-1	TGTGCCACCAGCAGAGATAGGAATCCCATGATGGGCACTGAAGCTTTCTTT	CATSRDRNPMMGTEAFF
.	TRBV28	.	TRBJ2-7	TGTGCCAGCATAAGGGCCGGGTACAGGGGGGGCGAGCAGTACTTC	CASIRAGYRGGEQYF
.	TRBV6-5	once	TRBJ2-7	TGTGCCAGCTCCCGAGGGACGTCTGTCTACGAGCAGTACTTC	CASSRGTSVYEQYF
.	TRBV5-8	.	TRBJ2-7	TGTGCCAGCAATAGGGTGTACGAGCAGTACTTC	CASNRVYEQYF
.	TRBV27	.	TRBJ2-7	TGTGCCAGCGCTCCGGAGCTAGCGAGAGGGTACGAGCAGTACTTC	CASAPELARGYEQYF
TRBD1	TRBV9	.	TRBJ1-1	TGTGCCAGCAGCCCAGATGACAGGGGGCGAGCTTTCTTT	CASSPDDRGRAFF
.	TRBV9	.	TRBJ1-1	TGTGCCAGCAGCGTAGCAGGTCTTGGGACTGAAGCTTTCTTT	CASSVAGLGTEAFF
.	TRBV4-1	once	TRBJ2-7	TGCGCCAGCAGCCAAGATTATACTCAAAGAACCTACGAGCAGTACTTC	CASSQDYTQRTYEQYF
.	TRBV27	.	TRBJ2-2	TGTGCCAGCAGCCCCACGAGCACCGGGGAGCTGTTTTTT	CASSPTSTGELFF
TRBD1	TRBV2	.	TRBJ2-2	TGTGCCAGCAGTAAATCTCCGGGACAGCTTGCTACCGGGGAGCTGTTTTTT	CASSKSPGQLATGELFF
.	TRBV18	.	TRBJ1-1	TGTGCCAGCTCTCCACCCTCCGCGGAGGGGTGGAACACTGAAGCTTTCTTT	CASSPPSAEGWNTEAFF
.	TRBV28	.	TRBJ2-2	TGTGCCAGCAGTGGGGGCCGGTTACCCGGGGAGCTGTTTTTT	CASSGGRLPGELFF
.	TRBV28	.	TRBJ2-7	TGTGCCAGCAGTTCCACCCCCCTCATGACGCAGTACTTC	CASSSTPLMTQYF
.	TRBV7-3	.	TRBJ2-1	TGTGCCAGCAGTCGCCCCACGGACAAATACAATGAGCAGTTCTTC	CASSRPTDKYNEQFF
.	TRBV5-8	.	TRBJ2-2	TGTGCCAGCAGCTTGGATTGGATGAACACCGGGGAGCTGTTTTTT	CASSLDWMNTGELFF
.	TRBV5-1	.	TRBJ2-7	TGCGCCAGCAGCTTGGCCTCTGGGGGCGCCTTATACGAGCAGTACTTC	CASSLASGGALYEQYF
.	TRBV5-8	.	TRBJ2-5	TGTGCCAGCAGCTTGGCCCTCGGCGCGGGGCAAGACCAAGAGACCCAGTACTTC	CASSLALGAGQDQETQYF
TRBD2	TRBV18	.	TRBJ2-7	TGTGCCAGCTCACGCGATCGGCTAGCGGAGAACGAGCAGTACTTC	CASSRDRLAENEQYF